This T cell receptor (beta chain) was documented in a study of cytomegalovirus exposure and HLA in healthy donors. Study overall: Early released data comprised around 80 million unique TCRs from HLA-typed donors. In terms of ancestry, the Caucasian-associated cluster contained more than 65% of the approximately 400 genotyped donors.

Germline loops: CDR1 LGHNA, CDR2 YSLEER. J lost 8 bases, V lost 1 base, and 3 bases had no gene match. The length of the CDR3 is 15 residues. Researchers ran the PCR with 60 Vbeta and 13 Jbeta primers. This table comes from immunoSEQ multiplex PCR, and its TCRdb copy is limited to in-frame clones, with some not included. The sample records roughly 140,000 clones, almost 85% being singletons. The chain couples TRBV4-3 to TRBJ2-3, with 13 bases aligning to TRBD2. What was sequenced was PBMCs. The sequence was obtained from a woman aged 60-75 years in good health and CMV-seropositive. Here the CDR3 reads CASSQGLAGGSTQYF. Here the CDR3 DNA reads TGCGCCAGCAGCCAAGGACTAGCGGGAGGTTCTACGCAGTATTTT.